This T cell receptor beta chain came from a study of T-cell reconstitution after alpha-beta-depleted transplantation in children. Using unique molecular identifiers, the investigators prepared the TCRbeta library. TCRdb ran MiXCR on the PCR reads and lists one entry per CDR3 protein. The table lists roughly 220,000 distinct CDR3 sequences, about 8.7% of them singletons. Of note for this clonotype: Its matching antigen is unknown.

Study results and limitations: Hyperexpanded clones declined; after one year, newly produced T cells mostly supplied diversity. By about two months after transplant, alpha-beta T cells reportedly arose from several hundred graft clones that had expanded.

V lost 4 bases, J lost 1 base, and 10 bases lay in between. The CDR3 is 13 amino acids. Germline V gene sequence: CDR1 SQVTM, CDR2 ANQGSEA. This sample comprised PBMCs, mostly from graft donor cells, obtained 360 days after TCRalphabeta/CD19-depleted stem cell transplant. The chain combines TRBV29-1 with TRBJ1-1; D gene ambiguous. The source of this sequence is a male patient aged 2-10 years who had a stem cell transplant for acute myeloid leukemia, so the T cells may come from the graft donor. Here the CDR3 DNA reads TGCAGCGTTGGGGTAGACGGGAACACTGAAGCTTTCTTT. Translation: CSVGVDGNTEAFF. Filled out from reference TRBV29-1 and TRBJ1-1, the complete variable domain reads SAVISQKPSRDICQRGTSLTIQCQVDSQVTMMFWYRQQPGQSLTLIATANQGSEATYESGFVIDKFPISRPNLTFSTLTVSNMSPEDSSIYLCSVGVDGNTEAFFGQGTRLTVV.